This is a list of T cell receptor beta chains from one sample in a study of blood T cell repertoires in COVID-19. TCRdb's copy holds only in-frame clones and misses some; the assay was immunoSEQ multiplex PCR. The sample shows tens of thousands of clones, around 80% of them seen only once. Specimen: peripheral blood. The receptors derive from a human donor in a cohort sampled during active COVID-19. Each CDR3 is given with its conserved first and last residue. D genes are given only for firm matches. Clone size is not always given. Where it is, it says once, few, many or a class for expanded clones.

V gene: TRBV6-5
clone size: NA
D gene: NA
J gene: TRBJ2-2
CDR3 protein: CASISGGTAGELFF
CDR3 DNA: TGTGCCAGCATCAGTGGCGGGACGGCGGGGGAGCTGTTTTTT

V gene: TRBV3-1/TRBV3-2
clone size: NA
D gene: NA
J gene: TRBJ1-2
CDR3 protein: CASSQDWVGGHGYGYTF
CDR3 DNA: TGTGCCAGCAGCCAAGACTGGGTGGGAGGGCACGGCTATGGCTACACCTTC

V gene: TRBV6-6
clone size: NA
D gene: NA
J gene: TRBJ2-7
CDR3 protein: CASGAGQGIEQYF
CDR3 DNA: TGTGCCAGCGGAGCCGGGCAGGGCATCGAGCAGTACTTC

V gene: TRBV4-3
clone size: once
D gene: TRBD1
J gene: TRBJ2-7
CDR3 protein: CASSQGLPGQGGEQYF
CDR3 DNA: TGCGCCAGCAGCCAAGGTCTTCCGGGACAGGGGGGCGAGCAGTACTTC

V gene: TRBV19
clone size: NA
D gene: TRBD2
J gene: TRBJ2-5
CDR3 protein: CASSRAGVQETQYF
CDR3 DNA: TGTGCCAGTAGTAGGGCGGGGGTCCAAGAGACCCAGTACTTC

V gene: TRBV4-3
clone size: NA
D gene: TRBD2
J gene: TRBJ2-7
CDR3 protein: CASSSSLAATYEQYF
CDR3 DNA: TGCGCCAGCAGCTCTTCCCTAGCGGCTACCTACGAGCAGTACTTC

V gene: TRBV9
clone size: NA
D gene: NA
J gene: TRBJ2-7
CDR3 protein: CASSVGSGLSFPGHEQYF
CDR3 DNA: TGTGCCAGCAGCGTAGGATCAGGACTAAGTTTTCCAGGCCACGAGCAGTACTTC

V gene: TRBV6-6
clone size: NA
D gene: TRBD1
J gene: TRBJ1-6
CDR3 protein: CASSTGQERNSPLHF
CDR3 DNA: TGTGCCAGCAGTACCGGACAGGAGAGGAATTCACCCCTCCACTTT

V gene: TRBV6-2/TRBV6-3
clone size: NA
D gene: TRBD1
J gene: TRBJ2-2
CDR3 protein: CASSEQGAGTGELFF
CDR3 DNA: TGTGCCAGCAGCGAACAGGGGGCGGGGACCGGGGAGCTGTTTTTT

V gene: TRBV7-6
clone size: NA
D gene: NA
J gene: TRBJ2-1
CDR3 protein: CASSLTGSSYNEQFF
CDR3 DNA: TGTGCCAGCAGCTTAACAGGGAGCTCCTACAATGAGCAGTTCTTC